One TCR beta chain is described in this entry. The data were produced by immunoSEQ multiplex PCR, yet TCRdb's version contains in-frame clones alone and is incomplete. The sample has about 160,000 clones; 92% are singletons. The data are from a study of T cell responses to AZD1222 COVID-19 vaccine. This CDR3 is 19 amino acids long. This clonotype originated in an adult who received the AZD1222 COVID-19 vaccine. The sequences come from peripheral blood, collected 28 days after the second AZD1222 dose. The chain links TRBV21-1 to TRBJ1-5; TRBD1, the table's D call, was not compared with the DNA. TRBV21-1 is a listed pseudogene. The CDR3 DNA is TGTGCCAGCAGCGAAAACCCGGGACAGGGGTTTGGTAGCAATCAGCCCCAGCATTTT. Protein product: CASSENPGQGFGSNQPQHF.